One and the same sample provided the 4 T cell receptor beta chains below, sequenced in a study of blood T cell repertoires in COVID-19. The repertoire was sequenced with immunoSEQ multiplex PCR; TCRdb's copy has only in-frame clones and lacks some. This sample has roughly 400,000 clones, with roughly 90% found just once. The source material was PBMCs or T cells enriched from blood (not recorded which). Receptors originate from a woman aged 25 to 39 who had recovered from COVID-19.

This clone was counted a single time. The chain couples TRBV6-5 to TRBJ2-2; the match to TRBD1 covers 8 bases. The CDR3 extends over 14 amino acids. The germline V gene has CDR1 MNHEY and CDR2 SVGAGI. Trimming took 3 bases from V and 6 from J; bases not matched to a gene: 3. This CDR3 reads CASSYQGASGELFF. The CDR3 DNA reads TGTGCCAGCAGTTATCAGGGGGCGTCCGGGGAGCTGTTTTTT.

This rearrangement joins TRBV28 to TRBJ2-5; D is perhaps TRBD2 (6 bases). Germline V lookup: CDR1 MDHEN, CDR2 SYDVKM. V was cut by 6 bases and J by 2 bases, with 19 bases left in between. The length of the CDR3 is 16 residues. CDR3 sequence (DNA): TGTGCCAGCAGCGTTGCCCTCAGCAGCGGGCAAGAGACCCAGTACTTC. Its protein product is CASSVALSSGQETQYF.

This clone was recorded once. The DNA of the CDR3 is TGTGCCAGCAGCCCTGGAGCGGGAGCGAACACCGGGGAGCTGTTTTTT. Translating gives CASSPGAGANTGELFF. This chain links TRBV7-7 with TRBJ2-2, with 8 bases aligning to TRBD2. V gave up 5 bases and J gave up 0 bases; unmatched junction bases: 5. Germline CDR1 SSHAT, CDR2 FNYEAQ (reference sequence). The CDR3 is made up of 16 amino acids.

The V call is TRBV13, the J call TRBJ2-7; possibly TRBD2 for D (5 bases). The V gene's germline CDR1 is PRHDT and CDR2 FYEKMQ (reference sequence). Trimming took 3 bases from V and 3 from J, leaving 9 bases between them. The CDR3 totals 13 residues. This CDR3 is CASSFGVNYEQYF. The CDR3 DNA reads TGTGCCAGCAGCTTCGGGGTGAACTACGAGCAGTACTTC.